The 25 T cell receptor beta chains listed next were all sequenced from one sample in a study of T cell responses to AZD1222 COVID-19 vaccine. Profiling relied on immunoSEQ multiplex PCR, and the TCRdb table lists in-frame clones only, not all of them. The table has around 78,000 clones, around 90% seen once. Sequencing used peripheral blood, obtained on day 0 of MenACWY control vaccination. Receptors originate from an adult in good health.

The gene calls are TRBV12-5 and TRBJ2-5, with a tentative D call TRBD1 (6 bases). Trimming took 5 bases from V and 0 from J, leaving 7 bases between them. The CDR3 sequence is 13 residues long. Germline assignment: CDR1 LGHNT and CDR2 FRNRAP. The chain's CDR3 is CASGHRDQETQYF. CDR3 DNA sequence: TGTGCTAGTGGTCACAGGGACCAAGAGACCCAGTACTTC.

The chain combines TRBV7-3 with TRBJ2-6; D uncertain. Per germline, CDR1 SGHTA and CDR2 FQGTGA. V lost 5 bases and J 0 bases, leaving 5 bases between the germline ends. CDR3 size: 14 residues. This chain's CDR3 is CASSQYSGANVLTF. The CDR3 nucleotides are TGTGCCAGCAGCCAGTACTCTGGGGCCAACGTCCTGACTTTC.

This clone has more than one count but fewer than ten. V gene TRBV6-2 or TRBV6-3 combines with J gene TRBJ2-3; 7 nucleotides agree with TRBD2. This CDR3 has 15 residues. The germline CDR1 and CDR2 sequences are MNHEY and SVGEGT. Trimming took 6 bases from V and 0 from J; bases not matched to a gene: 6. For the CDR3, the DNA is TGTGCCAGCAGCCTACTAGCGAAGAGCACAGATACGCAGTATTTT. Its translation is CASSLLAKSTDTQYF.

The V call is TRBV13, the J call TRBJ1-2; TRBD1 matches at 10 bases. This CDR3 contains 15 residues. Germline V gene sequence: CDR1 PRHDT, CDR2 FYEKMQ (reference sequence). V shed 7 bases, J shed 8 bases, and the junction held 13 bases outside the gene matches. The CDR3 sequence: CASTRQGAGKEGYTF. The CDR3, as DNA: TGTGCCAGCACCAGACAGGGGGCCGGGAAAGAAGGCTACACCTTC.

This clone was seen a single time. CDR3 region: CASSIGSRSLYGYTF. DNA of the CDR3: TGTGCCAGTAGTATTGGTAGCCGAAGTCTTTATGGCTACACCTTC. The chain recombines TRBV19 with TRBJ1-2; D not resolved. Trimming stripped 3 bases from V and 5 bases from J, with 16 bases between. Looked up from germline, CDR1 is LNHDA and CDR2 is SQIVND (reference sequence). The CDR3 extends over 15 amino acids.

The chain uses TRBV7-8 and TRBJ1-5; no clear D. There are 15 residues in the CDR3. In germline, CDR1 is SGHVS, CDR2 FQNEAQ. The V end lost 5 bases, the J end lost 0 bases, and 11 bases lay between the germline ends. Here the CDR3 reads CASSPWVTSNQPQHF. The CDR3 nucleotides read TGTGCCAGCAGCCCCTGGGTAACTAGCAATCAGCCCCAGCATTTT. Supplemented by reference TRBV7-8 and TRBJ1-5, the full variable domain reads GAGVSQSPRYKVAKRGQDVALRCDPISGHVSLFWYQQALGQGPEFLTYFQNEAQLDKSGLPSDRFFAERPEGSVSTLKIQRTQQEDSAVYLCASSPWVTSNQPQHFGDGTRLSIL.

The chain links TRBV19 to TRBJ1-3, with D possibly TRBD1 on 5 matching bases. The germline V and J ends were trimmed by 3 bases and 0 bases, with 9 bases remaining between them. Germline loops: CDR1 LNHDA, CDR2 SQIVND (reference sequence). The CDR3 consists of 15 residues. Here the CDR3 reads CASSMDTSSGNTIYF. The CDR3 nucleotides are TGTGCCAGTAGTATGGACACAAGCTCTGGAAACACCATATATTTT.

This chain connects TRBV9 to TRBJ1-4, with a tentative D call TRBD1 (5 bases). Germline V lookup: CDR1 SGDLS, CDR2 YYNGEE. The CDR3 totals 16 residues. Trimming took off 4 bases at V and 4 bases at J, with 17 bases between the two ends. DNA of the CDR3: TGTGCCAGCAGCCTCCAAGGCTGGGGCATTAATGAAAAACTGTTTTTT. Its translation: CASSLQGWGINEKLFF.

Notes on this clone: The junction departs from the called germline gene at one end, perhaps through a read error. The chain carries TRBV5-4 and TRBJ2-4; 8 nucleotides line up with TRBD2. The length of the CDR3 is 17 residues. CDR1 is SGHNT, CDR2 YYREEE, per germline (reference sequence). The CDR3 loop is CVSSFKRGGSAKNIQYF. The CDR3 DNA is TGTGTCAGCAGCTTTAAACGGGGGGGCTCGGCCAAAAACATTCAGTACTTC.

The chain couples TRBV6-2 or TRBV6-3 to TRBJ2-7; D unresolved. V was pared by 2 bases and J by 9 bases, with 8 bases between. The CDR3 spans 11 residues. Germline-derived CDR1 and CDR2 are MNHEY and SVGEGT. The CDR3 DNA is TGTGCCAGCAGTTACGTGGGTGTGCAGTACTTC. It specifies CASSYVGVQYF.

With respect to this clone: Other DNA sequences of this sample code for an identical CDR3. The rearrangement links TRBV9 to TRBJ1-5; D uncertain. The CDR3 spans 14 residues. Germline assignment: CDR1 SGDLS and CDR2 YYNGEE. V lost 0 bases to trimming and J lost 4 bases, with 8 bases between them. The CDR3 nucleotides are TGTGCCAGCAGCGTAGGCTCAGTTAATCAGCCCCAGCATTTT. Protein product: CASSVGSVNQPQHF.

The chain joins TRBV7-6 to TRBJ2-3; D call uncertain. Germline CDR1 and CDR2: SGHVS and FNYEAQ. Trimming removed 2 bases from V and 3 bases from J, with 12 bases in between. The CDR3 contains 15 residues. In nucleotides, the CDR3 is TGTGCCAGCAGCTTACTCTCGATGGGGACAGATACGCAGTATTTT. Translated: CASSLLSMGTDTQYF.

The chain recombines TRBV7-3 with TRBJ1-5; D call uncertain. Germline CDR1 SGHTA, CDR2 FQGTGA. Between the trimmed V and J ends, which lost 2 bases and 5 bases, there was a span of 13 bases. This CDR3 spans 15 amino acids. CDR3 DNA sequence: TGTGCCAGCAGCTTACGCCAGGTTGAGGATCAGCCCCAGCATTTT. Translated, it gives CASSLRQVEDQPQHF.

V is TRBV5-1 and J is TRBJ1-1, with 7 bases that match TRBD1. The V and J ends lost 0 bases and 4 bases, in that order; junction bases with no gene match: 6. The CDR3 consists of 15 residues. In germline, CDR1 is SGHRS, CDR2 YFSETQ. The CDR3 is CASSLAQGFGTEAFF. The CDR3 coding sequence is TGCGCCAGCAGCTTGGCACAGGGGTTCGGCACTGAAGCTTTCTTT. Full variable domain (rest looked up from reference TRBV5-1 and TRBJ1-1): KAGVTQTPRYLIKTRGQQVTLSCSPISGHRSVSWYQQTPGQGLQFLFEYFSETQRNKGNFPGRFSGRQFSNSRSEMNVSTLELGDSALYLCASSLAQGFGTEAFFGQGTRLTVV.

V and J are TRBV7-2 and TRBJ2-3, with D perhaps TRBD2 (5 bases). Germline CDR1 is SGHTA and CDR2 is FQGNSA. Trimming pared 4 bases from V and 1 base from J, leaving 15 bases between. The CDR3 sequence is 16 residues long. The CDR3: CASSSKGGSRTDTQYF. The CDR3 DNA reads TGTGCCAGCAGCTCCAAGGGCGGGTCCCGCACAGATACGCAGTATTTT.

The chain is built from TRBV9 and TRBJ2-7; D is perhaps TRBD2 (7 bases). With 4 bases removed from V and 4 bases from J, the gap between germline ends came to 15 bases. Per germline, CDR1 SGDLS and CDR2 YYNGEE. The CDR3 is made up of 14 amino acids. CDR3 DNA: TGTGCCAGCAGCTTGGGGGCGGGAGATTACGAGCAGTACTTC. Its translation is CASSLGAGDYEQYF.

The chain uses TRBV4-1 and TRBJ2-1; no reliable D call. Between the trimmed V and J ends, which lost 1 base and 4 bases, there was a span of 5 bases. From germline, CDR1 is MGHRA and CDR2 YSYEKL. The CDR3 has 13 residues. CDR3 sequence reads: CASSQGEYNEQFF. CDR3 sequence (DNA): TGCGCCAGCAGCCAAGGTGAATACAATGAGCAGTTCTTC.

The V call is TRBV4-3, the J call TRBJ1-1, with 7 bases identical to TRBD1. The germline V gene has CDR1 LGHNA and CDR2 YSLEER. Trimming took 1 base from V and 12 from J; bases not matched to a gene: 8. The CDR3 runs to 13 residues. This CDR3 reads CASSQVGGASTFF. DNA for the CDR3: TGCGCCAGCAGCCAAGTAGGGGGCGCGAGTACTTTCTTT.

V and J are TRBV9 and TRBJ2-3; TRBD2 aligns across 7 bases. Germline CDR1 is SGDLS and CDR2 is YYNGEE. The V and J ends lost 0 bases and 1 base, in that order; junction bases with no gene match: 2. CDR3 length: 15 residues. CDR3 sequence: CASSVDAGGTDTQYF. The CDR3 DNA follows: TGTGCCAGCAGCGTAGATGCGGGGGGCACAGATACGCAGTATTTT.

The chain carries TRBV11-3 and TRBJ2-2; unclear D gene. Germline loops: CDR1 SGHNT, CDR2 YENEEA. The V gene lost 3 bases and the J gene lost 5 bases, with 13 bases spanning the gap. This CDR3 contains 15 residues. The CDR3 DNA reads TGTGCCAGCAGCTTGTCCCTAGGCCCAACCGGGGAGCTGTTTTTT. Protein product: CASSLSLGPTGELFF.

The chain combines TRBV7-6 with TRBJ1-5, with D uncertain. The length of the CDR3 is 14 residues. CDR1 and CDR2 (germline): SGHVS, FNYEAQ. V was cut by 9 bases and J by 1 base, with 13 bases left in between. The CDR3, as DNA: TGTGCCAGTTCAAATTGGGGAAGCAATCAGCCCCAGCATTTT. Translating gives CASSNWGSNQPQHF.

This sequence joins TRBV30 and TRBJ2-7; tentatively, D is TRBD1 or TRBD2 (6 bases each). V shed 5 bases and J shed 6 bases, with 11 bases lying between them. This CDR3 contains 11 residues. Germline values: CDR1 GTSNPN, CDR2 SVGIG (reference sequence). This chain's CDR3 is CAWGGRVEQYF. In nucleotides, the CDR3 is TGTGCCTGGGGGGGGCGGGTCGAGCAGTACTTC.

The V gene is TRBV5-8, the J gene TRBJ1-2; D is unclear. Germline assignment: CDR1 SGHTS and CDR2 YDEGEE. The CDR3 contains 16 residues. V was shortened by 0 bases and J by 3 bases, with 15 bases between the two germline ends. The chain's CDR3 is CASSLAGDRRDYGYTF. In DNA form, the CDR3 reads TGTGCCAGCAGCTTGGCCGGGGATCGGCGGGACTATGGCTACACCTTC.

The J gene is TRBJ2-1, the V gene TRBV6-2 or TRBV6-3; 12 nucleotides line up with TRBD2. The CDR3 has 15 residues. J was trimmed by 9 bases and V by 4 bases; bases with no gene match: 7. Germline loops: CDR1 MNHEY, CDR2 SVGEGT. The DNA for the CDR3 is TGTGCCAGCAGTTTTCTAGCGGGGGGGCCAAGTGAGCAGTTCTTC. Its translation: CASSFLAGGPSEQFF.

The V and J genes are TRBV6-5 and TRBJ1-1; 7 bases agree with TRBD1. CDR3 length equals 12 residues. After removal of 1 base from V and 8 bases from J, the junction contained 1 base not matched to a gene. Per germline, CDR1 MNHEY and CDR2 SVGAGI. DNA of the CDR3: TGTGCCAGCAGTTACTACAGGGGCGAAGCTTTCTTT. It codes for CASSYYRGEAFF.